The clone carrying this T cell receptor (beta chain) was recorded once. The target antigen is unknown. Unmatched junction bases numbered 9, after V lost 2 bases and J lost 0 bases. Germline lookup yields CDR1 LGHNA and CDR2 YSLEER. The CDR3 is made up of 17 amino acids. A multiplex PCR was run with 60 Vbeta primers and 13 Jbeta primers. Some clones are missing from TCRdb's copy, which holds only in-frame ones; the method was immunoSEQ multiplex PCR. The repertoire consists of about 130,000 clones, with over 80% occurring once and the leading ten covering 1.2%. This specimen comes from a study of cytomegalovirus exposure and HLA in healthy donors. Findings of the study overall: The authors later linked a missense DCLRE1C variant to TCR beta V- and J-gene trimming. Across HLA loci, a later analysis found differing TCR association rates, with DRB1 most and HLA-C fewest. Associated with cytomegalovirus, according to the listing, were around 160 TCR beta chains. It was taken for granted in presence/absence analyses that sequencing depth across donors was roughly uniform.

This chain joins TRBV4-3 and TRBJ2-7, with 8 bases lining up with TRBD2. Sequenced input: PBMCs. This clonotype originated in a boy between 10 and 17 years old in good health and CMV-seronegative. CDR3 sequence reads: CASSQSVRGRTSYEQYF. DNA for the CDR3: TGCGCCAGCAGCCAATCTGTTCGCGGGAGGACCTCCTACGAGCAGTACTTC.